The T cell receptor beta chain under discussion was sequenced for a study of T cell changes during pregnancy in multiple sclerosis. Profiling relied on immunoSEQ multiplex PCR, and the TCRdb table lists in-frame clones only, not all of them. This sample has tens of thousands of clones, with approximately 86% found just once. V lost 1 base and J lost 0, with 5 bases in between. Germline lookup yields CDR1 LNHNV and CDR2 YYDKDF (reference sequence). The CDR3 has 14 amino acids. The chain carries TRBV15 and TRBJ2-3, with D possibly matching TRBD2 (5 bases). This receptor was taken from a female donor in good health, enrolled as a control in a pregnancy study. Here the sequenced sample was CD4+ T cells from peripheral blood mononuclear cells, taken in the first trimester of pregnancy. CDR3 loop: CATSRAGSTDTQYF. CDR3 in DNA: TGTGCCACCAGCAGAGCGGGGAGCACAGATACGCAGTATTTT.